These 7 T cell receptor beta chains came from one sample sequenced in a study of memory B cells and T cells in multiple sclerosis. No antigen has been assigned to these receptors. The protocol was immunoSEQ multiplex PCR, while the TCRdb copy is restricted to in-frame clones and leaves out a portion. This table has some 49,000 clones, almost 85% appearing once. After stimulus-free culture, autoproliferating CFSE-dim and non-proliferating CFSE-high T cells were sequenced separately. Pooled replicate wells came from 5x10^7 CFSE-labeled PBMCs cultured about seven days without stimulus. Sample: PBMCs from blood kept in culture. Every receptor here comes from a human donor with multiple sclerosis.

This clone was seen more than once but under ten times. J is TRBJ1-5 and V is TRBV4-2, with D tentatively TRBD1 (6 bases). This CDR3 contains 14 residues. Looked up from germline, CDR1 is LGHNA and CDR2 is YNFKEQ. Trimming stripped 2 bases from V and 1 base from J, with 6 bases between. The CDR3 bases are TGTGCCAGCAGCCAACAGGGGAGCAATCAGCCCCAGCATTTT. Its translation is CASSQQGSNQPQHF.

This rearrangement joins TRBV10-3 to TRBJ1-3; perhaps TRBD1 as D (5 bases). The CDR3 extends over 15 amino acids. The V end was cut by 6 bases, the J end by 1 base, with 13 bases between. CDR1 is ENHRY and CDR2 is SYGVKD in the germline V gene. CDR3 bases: TGTGCCATCAGCCCTCGGGACGTTTCTGGAAACACCATATATTTT. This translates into CAISPRDVSGNTIYF.

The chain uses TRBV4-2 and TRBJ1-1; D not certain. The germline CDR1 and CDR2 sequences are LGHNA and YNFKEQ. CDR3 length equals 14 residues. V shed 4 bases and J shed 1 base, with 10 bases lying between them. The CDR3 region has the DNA TGTGCCAGCAGCCCTGGATGGCCGAACACTGAAGCTTTCTTT. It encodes CASSPGWPNTEAFF.

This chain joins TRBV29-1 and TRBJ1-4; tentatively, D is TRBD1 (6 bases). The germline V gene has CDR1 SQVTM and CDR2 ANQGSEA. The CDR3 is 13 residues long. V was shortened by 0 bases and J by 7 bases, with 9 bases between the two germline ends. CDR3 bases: TGCAGCGTTGAAGAACAGGGAGGTGAAAAACTGTTTTTT. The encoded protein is CSVEEQGGEKLFF.

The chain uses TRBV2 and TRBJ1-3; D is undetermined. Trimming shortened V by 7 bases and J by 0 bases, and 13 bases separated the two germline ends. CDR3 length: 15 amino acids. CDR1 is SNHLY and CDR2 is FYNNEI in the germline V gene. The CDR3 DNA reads TGTGCCAGCAACATCGTCGGGAGCTCTGGAAACACCATATATTTT. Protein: CASNIVGSSGNTIYF.

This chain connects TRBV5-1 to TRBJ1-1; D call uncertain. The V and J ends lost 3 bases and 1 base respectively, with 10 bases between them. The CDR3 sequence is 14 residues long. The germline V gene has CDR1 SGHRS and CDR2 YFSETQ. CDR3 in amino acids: CASSSPRQNTEAFF. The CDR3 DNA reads TGCGCCAGCAGCTCACCCAGACAGAACACTGAAGCTTTCTTT.

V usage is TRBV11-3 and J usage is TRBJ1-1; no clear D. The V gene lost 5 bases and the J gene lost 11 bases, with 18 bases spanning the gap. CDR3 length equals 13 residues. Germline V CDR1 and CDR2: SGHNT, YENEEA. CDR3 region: CASSPSQGRGAFF. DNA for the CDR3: TGTGCCAGCAGCCCCTCTCAAGGGCGAGGCGCTTTCTTT.